Presented here are 13 T cell receptor beta chains from one specimen sequenced in a study of cytomegalovirus exposure and HLA in healthy donors. PCR primers comprised 60 Vbeta and 13 Jbeta primers. Sequencing used immunoSEQ multiplex PCR; TCRdb keeps in-frame clones, though not all of them. The profile shows about 160,000 clones, about 80% of them singletons. Input material: PBMCs. The receptors originated from a woman aged 45-59 years in good health and CMV-seronegative.

This chain connects TRBV5-5 to TRBJ1-5; a possible D gene is TRBD1 (5 bases). Germline assignment: CDR1 SGHKS and CDR2 YYEKEE (reference sequence). The V end lost 4 bases, the J end lost 5 bases, and 16 bases lay between the germline ends. CDR3 size: 15 residues. The CDR3 nucleotides are TGTGCCAGCAGCCACTGGGGGGGTGGGGATCAGCCCCAGCATTTT. Amino acid sequence: CASSHWGGGDQPQHF.

The chain uses TRBV7-9 and TRBJ2-1; TRBD2 agrees at 9 bases. CDR3 length: 17 amino acids. Germline V gene sequence: CDR1 SEHNR, CDR2 FQNEAQ (reference sequence). The V gene end was trimmed by 0 bases and the J gene end by 5 bases; junction bases not matched to a gene: 8. CDR3: CASSLARRTSANNEQFF. CDR3 nucleotide sequence: TGTGCCAGCAGCTTAGCTCGGAGGACTAGCGCCAACAATGAGCAGTTCTTC.

The chain uses TRBV7-2 and TRBJ1-1; D call uncertain. Germline CDR1 SGHTA, CDR2 FQGNSA. Trimming cost V 3 bases and J 1 base, with 9 bases left between them. The CDR3 is 14 amino acids. The CDR3 loop is CASSLGGWNTEAFF. The CDR3 nucleotides read TGTGCCAGCAGCTTGGGCGGGTGGAACACTGAAGCTTTCTTT.

The rearrangement links TRBV30 to TRBJ2-2; 10 nucleotides agree with TRBD2. J gave up 1 base and V 5 bases, and 4 bases lay outside the gene matches. Germline CDR1 reads GTSNPN; CDR2 reads SVGIG (reference sequence). The CDR3 contains 15 residues. As DNA, the CDR3 is TGTGCCTGGCGTCGACTAGCGGGGAACACCGGGGAGCTGTTTTTT. This sequence encodes CAWRRLAGNTGELFF. Full variable domain (rest looked up from reference TRBV30 and TRBJ2-2): SQTIHQWPATLVQPVGSPLSLECTVEGTSNPNLYWYRQAAGRGLQLLFYSVGIGQISSEVPQNLSASRPQDRQFILSSKKLLLSDSGFYLCAWRRLAGNTGELFFGEGSRLTVL.

The rearrangement joins TRBV28 to TRBJ1-2; possibly TRBD1 for D (6 bases). CDR3 length: 14 amino acids. CDR1 MDHEN and CDR2 SYDVKM come from the germline V gene. The V gene lost 6 bases and the J gene lost 4 bases, with 15 bases spanning the gap. CDR3 nucleotide sequence: TGTGCCAGCAGACTACCTGGGGGCTCCTATGGCTACACCTTC. As protein: CASRLPGGSYGYTF.

This clone is a singleton in its sample. J is TRBJ1-4 and V is TRBV6-1; D is possibly TRBD1 (6 bases). The V gene's germline CDR1 is MNHNS and CDR2 SASEGT. CDR3 length: 14 residues. Trimming took off 6 bases at V and 5 bases at J, with 13 bases between the two ends. This chain's CDR3 is CASRLGQTNEKLFF. The CDR3 region has the DNA TGTGCCAGCAGGCTCGGACAGACCAATGAAAAACTGTTTTTT.

This clone was detected once. V is TRBV5-1 and J is TRBJ2-3; the match to TRBD1 covers 10 bases. The CDR3 consists of 14 residues. Germline values: CDR1 SGHRS, CDR2 YFSETQ. J lost 7 bases, V lost 4 bases, and 6 bases had no gene match. CDR3 region: CASSPTGGANTQYF. CDR3 coding DNA: TGCGCCAGCAGCCCGACAGGGGGCGCAAATACGCAGTATTTT. The full variable domain, in which reference TRBV5-1 and TRBJ2-3 provide the parts outside the CDR3, is KAGVTQTPRYLIKTRGQQVTLSCSPISGHRSVSWYQQTPGQGLQFLFEYFSETQRNKGNFPGRFSGRQFSNSRSEMNVSTLELGDSALYLCASSPTGGANTQYFGPGTRLTVL.

This chain joins TRBV19 and TRBJ2-1, with 11 bases aligning to TRBD2. V lost 7 bases, J lost 7 bases, and 6 bases stayed unmatched. This CDR3 comprises 14 residues. Looked up from germline, CDR1 is LNHDA and CDR2 is SQIVND (reference sequence). In DNA, the CDR3 is TGTGCCAGTATGACTAGCGGGACTACTAATGAGCAGTTCTTC. This encodes CASMTSGTTNEQFF. The whole variable domain, remainder taken from reference TRBV19 and TRBJ2-1, is DGGITQSPKYLFRKEGQNVTLSCEQNLNHDAMYWYRQDPGQGLRLIYYSQIVNDFQKGDIAEGYSVSREKKESFPLTVTSAQKNPTAFYLCASMTSGTTNEQFFGPGTRLTVL.

This CDR3 reads CASSIIAGYGANVLTF. The DNA for the CDR3 is TGTGCCAGTAGTATTATCGCGGGGTACGGGGCCAACGTCCTGACTTTC. V gene TRBV19 combines with J gene TRBJ2-6; possibly TRBD2 for D (6 bases). Per the germline V gene, CDR1 is LNHDA and CDR2 is SQIVND (reference sequence). There are 16 residues in the CDR3. Trimming removed 3 bases from V and 4 bases from J, with 13 bases in between.

This sequence joins TRBV5-6 and TRBJ2-7; 7 bases agree with TRBD1. The CDR3 has 16 residues. In germline, CDR1 is SGHDT, CDR2 YYEEEE. V was clipped by 1 base and J by 3 bases; unmatched bases: 10. The CDR3 nucleotides read TGTGCCAGCAGCTTGAAATCGGGCAGGGGGTTCTACGAGCAGTACTTC. It translates to CASSLKSGRGFYEQYF.

This chain uses TRBV27 with TRBJ2-3; perhaps TRBD2 as D (6 bases). The CDR3 consists of 14 residues. The germline V and J ends were trimmed by 3 bases and 4 bases, with 11 bases remaining between them. Looked up from germline, CDR1 is MNHEY and CDR2 is SMNVEV (reference sequence). CDR3: CASSFLLAADTQYF. The CDR3 region has the DNA TGTGCCAGCAGTTTTCTACTAGCCGCAGATACGCAGTATTTT.

The rearrangement uses TRBV6-1 and TRBJ2-2, with 8 bases lining up with TRBD1. The CDR3 has 15 amino acids. V shed 4 bases, J shed 5 bases, and the junction held 6 bases outside the gene matches. In germline, CDR1 is MNHNS, CDR2 SASEGT. CDR3 DNA sequence: TGTGCCAGCAGTGGGACAGGGAAACGAACCGGGGAGCTGTTTTTT. This codes for CASSGTGKRTGELFF.

V is TRBV28 and J is TRBJ1-2; TRBD1 aligns across 8 bases. CDR1 and CDR2 from the germline V gene are MDHEN and SYDVKM. There are 16 residues in the CDR3. Unmatched junction bases numbered 15, after V lost 8 bases and J lost 4 bases. The CDR3 region has the DNA TGTGCCAGCGCCGTAACGCTGACAGGGGCGGGCTATGGCTACACCTTC. This sequence encodes CASAVTLTGAGYGYTF.